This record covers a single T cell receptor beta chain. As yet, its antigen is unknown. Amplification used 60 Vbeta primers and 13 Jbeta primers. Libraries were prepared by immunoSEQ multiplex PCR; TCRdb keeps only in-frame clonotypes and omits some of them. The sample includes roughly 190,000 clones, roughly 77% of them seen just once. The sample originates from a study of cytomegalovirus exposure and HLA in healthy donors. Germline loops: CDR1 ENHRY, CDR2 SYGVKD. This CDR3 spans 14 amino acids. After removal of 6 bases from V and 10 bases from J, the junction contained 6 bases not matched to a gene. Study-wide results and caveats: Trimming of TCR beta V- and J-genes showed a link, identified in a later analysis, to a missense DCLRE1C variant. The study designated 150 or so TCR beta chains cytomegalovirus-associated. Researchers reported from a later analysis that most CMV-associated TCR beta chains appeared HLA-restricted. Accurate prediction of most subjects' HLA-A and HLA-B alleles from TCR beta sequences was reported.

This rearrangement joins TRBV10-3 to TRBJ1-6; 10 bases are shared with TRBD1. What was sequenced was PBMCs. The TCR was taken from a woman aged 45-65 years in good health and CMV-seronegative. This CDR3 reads CAIRGTGEDSPLHF. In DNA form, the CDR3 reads TGTGCCATCAGAGGGACAGGGGAGGACTCACCCCTCCACTTT.